The following is a T cell receptor beta chain sequence with its context. Its matching antigen is unknown. Assay execution took place at the deep level. The repertoire was sequenced with immunoSEQ multiplex PCR; TCRdb's copy has only in-frame clones and lacks some. The sample gives some 2 million clones, about 95% of which show up once; 1% to 1.5% is in the top ten. Naive CD8 isolation took CD45RO-negative cells positively selected for CCR7 and excluded terminally differentiated effector memory CD45RA+ cells. The CDR3 contains 13 residues. V gave up 2 bases and J gave up 3 bases; unmatched junction bases: 2. CDR1 is GTSNPN, CDR2 SVGIG, per germline (reference sequence). These data originate in a study of shared clonotypes between healthy human individuals. Study as a whole: Sampling drew on donors who were a couple of women and three men aged 18 to 49. Every donor yielded three CD4 naive, three CD4 memory, two CD8 naive and one CD8 memory plate. Study-wide points: Clonotypes not shared had lower generation probabilities than those common to all four donors.

The sequence was obtained from a man aged 18 to 35 in good health. V and J are TRBV30 and TRBJ1-1; 8 bases line up with TRBD1. Sequenced material: naive CD8+ T cells sorted from blood. The CDR3 DNA follows: TGTGCCTGGAGTACACAGGGGGACACTGAAGCTTTCTTT. It specifies CAWSTQGDTEAFF.